This passage covers 19 T cell receptor beta chains from one sample sequenced in a study of cytomegalovirus exposure and HLA in healthy donors. Primers for the PCR totalled 60 Vbeta and 13 Jbeta. This table comes from immunoSEQ multiplex PCR, and its TCRdb copy is limited to in-frame clones, with some not included. The sample includes some 150,000 clones, roughly 80% of them seen just once. The sequenced material came from PBMCs. These receptors were obtained from a man aged 35-49 years in good health and CMV-seronegative.

For this clone: An end of the junction differs from the germline gene, which may be a read error. J is TRBJ2-7 and V is TRBV4-1; 7 positions match TRBD1. The CDR3 covers 15 residues. Germline CDR1 reads MGHRA; CDR2 reads YSYEKL. The CDR3 region is CASSQDIQGNYEQCF. DNA for the CDR3: TGCGCCAGCAGCCAAGATATACAGGGGAACTACGAGCAGTGCTTC.

The rearrangement links TRBV7-9 to TRBJ2-7; 8 nucleotides agree with TRBD2. There are 13 residues in the CDR3. The germline V gene encodes CDR1 SEHNR and CDR2 FQNEAQ (reference sequence). Trimming removed 2 bases from V and 7 bases from J; junction bases left unmatched: 4. CDR3 protein: CASSLMGLGEQYF. CDR3 coding DNA: TGTGCCAGCAGCTTAATGGGACTAGGGGAGCAGTACTTC.

The chain uses TRBV7-2 and TRBJ2-7, with D possibly matching TRBD1 (6 bases). The V end lost 4 bases, the J end lost 2 bases, and 18 bases lay between the germline ends. The CDR3 has 16 residues. Germline CDR1 and CDR2: SGHTA and FQGNSA. The CDR3 sequence: CASSSGWGQGPYEQYF. The CDR3 nucleotides are TGTGCCAGCAGCTCCGGGTGGGGGCAGGGTCCCTACGAGCAGTACTTC.

The chain couples TRBV11-2 to TRBJ2-7; 8 nucleotides line up with TRBD2. Germline V gives CDR1 SGHAT, CDR2 FQNNGV. The V gene end was trimmed by 5 bases and the J gene end by 5 bases; junction bases not matched to a gene: 11. This CDR3 has 15 residues. CDR3 DNA sequence: TGTGCCAGCAGCCCTTCGGGCGGGGGGATCCACGAGCAGTACTTC. Amino acids: CASSPSGGGIHEQYF.

The chain has TRBV10-3 and TRBJ1-4, with 7 bases aligning to TRBD1. Germline CDR1 and CDR2: ENHRY and SYGVKD. Trimming cost V 9 bases and J 5 bases; bases outside gene matches: 3. CDR3 length: 12 residues. CDR3 region: CAISTGNEKLFF. The CDR3 DNA follows: TGTGCCATATCGACAGGGAATGAAAAACTGTTTTTT.

This rearrangement joins TRBV4-1 to TRBJ2-1; 13 positions agree with TRBD2. The CDR3 consists of 18 residues. V gave up 5 bases and J gave up 4 bases; unmatched junction bases: 11. The germline V gene has CDR1 MGHRA and CDR2 YSYEKL. CDR3 protein: CASSLTPPGLAGYNEQFF. DNA of the CDR3: TGCGCCAGCAGCTTAACCCCACCGGGACTAGCGGGATACAATGAGCAGTTCTTC.

This clone was detected only a few times. J is TRBJ1-1 and V is TRBV5-1, with 10 positions matching TRBD1. The CDR3 has 15 residues. Per germline, CDR1 SGHRS and CDR2 YFSETQ. The V segment lost 3 bases and the J segment 2 bases; nucleotides outside the gene matches: 4. For the CDR3, the DNA is TGCGCCAGCAGCTGGAGACAGGGGGCAAACACTGAAGCTTTCTTT. This encodes CASSWRQGANTEAFF.

The chain is built from TRBV4-1 and TRBJ2-7; TRBD1 matches 11 bases. Trimming at V came to 1 base and at J to 6 bases, leaving 5 bases not matched to a gene. The CDR3 contains 15 residues. The germline V gene has CDR1 MGHRA and CDR2 YSYEKL. CDR3 nucleotide sequence: TGCGCCAGCAGCCAAGTACCGGGACAGGGGGGCGAGCAGTACTTC. Its protein is CASSQVPGQGGEQYF.

This chain connects TRBV7-3 to TRBJ2-2, with D unclear. V was trimmed by 1 base and J by 0 bases, leaving 12 bases between them. Germline V gene lookup returns CDR1 SGHTA and CDR2 FQGTGA. The CDR3 is made up of 17 amino acids. CDR3 region: CASSLNSPIANTGELFF. CDR3 nucleotide sequence: TGTGCCAGCAGCTTAAACAGCCCTATCGCGAACACCGGGGAGCTGTTTTTT.

The genes are TRBV28 and TRBJ1-4, with 7 bases matching TRBD1. The CDR3 has 14 residues. Germline trimming cut 2 bases from V and 8 bases from J; bases unmatched to any gene: 5. CDR1 and CDR2 from the germline V gene are MDHEN and SYDVKM. CDR3 in amino acids: CASSLQGRGEKLFF. For the CDR3, the DNA is TGTGCCAGCAGTTTACAGGGCAGGGGGGAAAAACTGTTTTTT.

The CDR3 DNA sequence: TGTGCCAGCTCAGGGATCGGGTACACTGAAGCTTTCTTT. Protein: CASSGIGYTEAFF. The chain is built from TRBV6-6 and TRBJ1-1; possibly TRBD1 for D (5 bases). Germline assignment: CDR1 MNHNY and CDR2 SVGAGI (reference sequence). Trimming cost V 8 bases and J 3 bases, with 13 bases left between them. The CDR3 has 13 amino acids.

The rearrangement links TRBV4-1 to TRBJ1-5; D perhaps matches TRBD1 (6 bases). Germline CDR1 reads MGHRA; CDR2 reads YSYEKL. V lost 1 base to trimming and J lost 7 bases, with 17 bases between them. The CDR3 sequence is 16 residues long. This CDR3 is CASSQVTGTSIQPQHF. Here the CDR3 DNA reads TGCGCCAGCAGCCAAGTAACCGGGACAAGTATCCAGCCCCAGCATTTT.

The chain is built from TRBV6-1 and TRBJ2-2; TRBD1 might be the D (5 bases). Germline V gene data show CDR1 as MNHNS and CDR2 as SASEGT. Trimming left V 4 bases short and J 6 bases short, with 12 bases between. The CDR3 length is 14 residues. As DNA, the CDR3 is TGTGCCAGCAGTGTAAGGGGTTCAGCCGGGGAGCTGTTTTTT. Protein sequence: CASSVRGSAGELFF.

This clone was counted between two and nine times. This chain connects TRBV6-5 to TRBJ1-2, with D tentatively TRBD1 (6 bases). Trimming stripped 6 bases from V and 0 bases from J, with 14 bases between. The CDR3 length is 15 residues. Germline V gene lookup returns CDR1 MNHEY and CDR2 SVGAGI. The CDR3 protein is CASRDPGQSNYGYTF. CDR3 DNA: TGTGCCAGCAGGGACCCGGGACAATCTAACTATGGCTACACCTTC.

The chain combines TRBV5-5 with TRBJ2-7, with D perhaps TRBD1 (6 bases). V was cut by 0 bases and J by 0 bases, with 13 bases left in between. This CDR3 has 16 residues. Germline assignment: CDR1 SGHKS and CDR2 YYEKEE (reference sequence). CDR3 coding DNA: TGTGCCAGCAGCTTGGCCTGGCAGGGGAGCTCCTACGAGCAGTACTTC. Translating gives CASSLAWQGSSYEQYF.

The chain joins TRBV4-1 to TRBJ1-5; a possible D gene is TRBD1 (5 bases). Germline-derived CDR1 and CDR2 are MGHRA and YSYEKL. V gave up 1 base and J gave up 7 bases, with 14 bases separating them. The CDR3 runs 15 residues. CDR3 sequence reads: CASSQAGLGDQPQHF. Here the CDR3 DNA reads TGCGCCAGCAGCCAAGCGGGACTAGGGGACCAGCCCCAGCATTTT.

This clone was detected once. CDR3 DNA sequence: TGTGCCAGTAAACCGGGACAGAGCACAGATACGCAGTATTTT. Translating gives CASKPGQSTDTQYF. The chain is built from TRBV2 and TRBJ2-3, with TRBD1 matching 7 bases. CDR3 length: 14 residues. The V gene end was trimmed by 9 bases and the J gene end by 0 bases; junction bases not matched to a gene: 6. The germline CDR1 and CDR2 sequences are SNHLY and FYNNEI.

The V and J genes are TRBV5-6 and TRBJ1-5; TRBD1 matches 7 bases. This CDR3 contains 13 residues. The J segment lost 7 bases and the V segment lost 2 bases, leaving 3 bases of the junction unmatched. Germline CDR1 reads SGHDT; CDR2 reads YYEEEE. The CDR3 nucleotides are TGTGCCAGCAGCTTAGGACAGGAACAGCCCCAGCATTTT. Protein sequence: CASSLGQEQPQHF.

This chain uses TRBV6-1 with TRBJ2-5, with D possibly matching TRBD1 (5 bases). This CDR3 has 13 residues. Trimming took 2 bases from V and 4 from J, leaving 8 bases between them. Germline V CDR1 and CDR2: MNHNS, SASEGT. The CDR3 region has the DNA TGTGCCAGCAGTGAAATCAGGGCAGAGACCCAGTACTTC. Its protein product is CASSEIRAETQYF.